The present T cell receptor (beta chain) was sequenced within a study of T-cell reconstitution after alpha-beta-depleted transplantation in children. The CDR3 is made up of 16 amino acids. Germline trimming cut 4 bases from V and 3 bases from J; bases unmatched to any gene: 4. Per the germline V gene, CDR1 is MGHRA and CDR2 is YSYEKL. Molecular barcoding with unique molecular identifiers was used for the TCRbeta library. From the PCR reads, TCRdb called clonotypes with MiXCR, one entry per CDR3 protein. Of approximately 400,000 distinct CDR3 sequences in the sample, under 13% were seen once. V is TRBV4-1 and J is TRBJ2-3; 13 nucleotides align to TRBD2. The clonotype comes from a human donor who donated a stem cell graft to a child with acute myeloid leukemia. The sequences come from PBMCs from the stem cell graft donor, collected from the stem cell graft. The CDR3, as DNA: TGCGCCAGCAGCCGTACTAGCGGGGGGGCGACAGATACGCAGTATTTT. Its protein product is CASSRTSGGATDTQYF.